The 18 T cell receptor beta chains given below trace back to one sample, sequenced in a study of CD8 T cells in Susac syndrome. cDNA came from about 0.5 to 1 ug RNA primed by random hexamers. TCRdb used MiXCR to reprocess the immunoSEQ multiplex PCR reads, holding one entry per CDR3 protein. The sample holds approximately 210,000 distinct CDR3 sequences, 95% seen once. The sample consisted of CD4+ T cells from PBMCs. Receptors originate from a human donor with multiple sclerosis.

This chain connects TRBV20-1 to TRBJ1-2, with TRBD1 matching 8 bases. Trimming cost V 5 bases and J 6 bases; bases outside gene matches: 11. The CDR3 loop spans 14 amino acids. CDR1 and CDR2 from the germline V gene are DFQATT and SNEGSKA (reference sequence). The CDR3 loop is CSAPLPTGVDGYTF. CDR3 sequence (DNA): TGCAGTGCTCCTCTACCGACAGGGGTAGATGGCTACACCTTC.

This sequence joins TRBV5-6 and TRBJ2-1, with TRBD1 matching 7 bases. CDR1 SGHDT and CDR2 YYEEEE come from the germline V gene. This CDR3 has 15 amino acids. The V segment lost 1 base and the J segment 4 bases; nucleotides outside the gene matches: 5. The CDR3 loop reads CASSLYDRAYNEQFF. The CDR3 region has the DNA TGTGCCAGCAGCTTGTACGACAGGGCATACAATGAGCAGTTCTTC.

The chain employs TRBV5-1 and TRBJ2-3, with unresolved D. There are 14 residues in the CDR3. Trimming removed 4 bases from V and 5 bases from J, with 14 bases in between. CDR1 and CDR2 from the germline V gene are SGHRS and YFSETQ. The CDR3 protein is CASSIGRVVDTQYF. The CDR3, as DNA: TGCGCCAGCAGCATTGGACGGGTAGTAGATACGCAGTATTTT.

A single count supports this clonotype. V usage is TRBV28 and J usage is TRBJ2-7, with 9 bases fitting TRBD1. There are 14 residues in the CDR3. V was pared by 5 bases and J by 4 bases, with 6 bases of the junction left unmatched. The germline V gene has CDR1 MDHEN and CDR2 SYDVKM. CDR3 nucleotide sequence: TGTGCCAGCAGTAGAACAGGGGGCAGTTACGAGCAGTACTTC. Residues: CASSRTGGSYEQYF.

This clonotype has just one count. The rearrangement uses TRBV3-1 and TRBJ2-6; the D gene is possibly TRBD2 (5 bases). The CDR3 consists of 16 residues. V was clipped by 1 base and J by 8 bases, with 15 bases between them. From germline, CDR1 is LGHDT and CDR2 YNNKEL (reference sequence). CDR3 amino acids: CASSQVGLTKPNVLTF. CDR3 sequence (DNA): TGTGCCAGCAGCCAAGTAGGGTTGACTAAGCCCAACGTCCTGACTTTC.

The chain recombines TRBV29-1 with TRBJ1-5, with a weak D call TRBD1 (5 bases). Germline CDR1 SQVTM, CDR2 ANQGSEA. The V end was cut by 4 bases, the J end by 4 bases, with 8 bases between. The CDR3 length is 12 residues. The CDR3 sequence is CSVGGGNQPQHF. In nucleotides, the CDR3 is TGCAGCGTTGGCGGGGGAAATCAGCCCCAGCATTTT.

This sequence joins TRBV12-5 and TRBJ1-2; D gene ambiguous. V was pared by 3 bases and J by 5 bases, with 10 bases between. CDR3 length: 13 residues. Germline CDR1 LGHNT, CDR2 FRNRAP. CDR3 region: CASGFTGVYGYTF. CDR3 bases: TGTGCTAGTGGTTTTACCGGGGTGTATGGCTACACCTTC.

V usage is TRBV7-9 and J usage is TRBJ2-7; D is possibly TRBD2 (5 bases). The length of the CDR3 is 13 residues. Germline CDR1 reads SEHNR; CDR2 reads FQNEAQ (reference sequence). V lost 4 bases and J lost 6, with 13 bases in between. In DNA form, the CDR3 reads TGTGCCAGCAGCTCAGATGGACTTGGCGAGCAGTACTTC. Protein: CASSSDGLGEQYF.

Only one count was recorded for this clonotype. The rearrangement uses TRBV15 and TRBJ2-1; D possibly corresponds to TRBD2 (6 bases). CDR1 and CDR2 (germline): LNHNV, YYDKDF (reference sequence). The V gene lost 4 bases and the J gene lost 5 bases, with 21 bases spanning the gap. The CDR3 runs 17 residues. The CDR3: CATSKIRGEPGDNEQFF. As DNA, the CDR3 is TGTGCCACCAGCAAAATCCGCGGGGAGCCAGGAGACAATGAGCAGTTCTTC.

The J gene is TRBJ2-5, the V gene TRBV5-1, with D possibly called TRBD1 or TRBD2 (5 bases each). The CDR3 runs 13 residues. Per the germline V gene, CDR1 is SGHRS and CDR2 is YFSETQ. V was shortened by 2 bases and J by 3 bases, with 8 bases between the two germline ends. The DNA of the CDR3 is TGCGCCAGCAGCTTATGGGGGAAAGAGACCCAGTACTTC. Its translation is CASSLWGKETQYF.

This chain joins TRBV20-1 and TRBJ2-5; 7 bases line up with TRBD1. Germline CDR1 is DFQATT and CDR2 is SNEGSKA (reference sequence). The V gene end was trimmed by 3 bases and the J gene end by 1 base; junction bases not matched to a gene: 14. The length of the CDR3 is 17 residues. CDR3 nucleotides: TGCAGTGCTAGTACCCAAAGGGGGCACCCGCTCCAAGAGACCCAGTACTTC. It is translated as CSASTQRGHPLQETQYF.

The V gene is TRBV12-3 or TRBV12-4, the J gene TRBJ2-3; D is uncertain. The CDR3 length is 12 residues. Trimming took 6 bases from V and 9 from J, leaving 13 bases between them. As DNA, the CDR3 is TGTGCCAGCAGCCTTCCCCCCGCCACGCAGTATTTT. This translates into CASSLPPATQYF.

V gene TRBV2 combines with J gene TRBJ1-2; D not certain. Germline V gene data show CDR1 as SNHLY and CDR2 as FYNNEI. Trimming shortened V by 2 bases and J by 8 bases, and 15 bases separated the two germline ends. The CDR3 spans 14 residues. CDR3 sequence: CASSERQHAGGYTF. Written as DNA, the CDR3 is TGTGCCAGCAGTGAACGTCAGCACGCCGGGGGCTACACCTTC. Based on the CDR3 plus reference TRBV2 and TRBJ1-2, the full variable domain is EPEVTQTPSHQVTQMGQEVILRCVPISNHLYFYWYRQILGQKVEFLVSFYNNEISEKSEIFDDQFSVERPDGSNFTLKIRSTKLEDSAMYFCASSERQHAGGYTFGSGTRLTVV.

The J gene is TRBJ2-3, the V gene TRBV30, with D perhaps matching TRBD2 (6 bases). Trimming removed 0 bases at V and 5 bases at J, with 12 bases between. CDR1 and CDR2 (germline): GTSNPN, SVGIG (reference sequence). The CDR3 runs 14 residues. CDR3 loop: CAWSVGGVQDTQYF. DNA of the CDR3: TGTGCCTGGAGTGTTGGAGGGGTTCAAGATACGCAGTATTTT. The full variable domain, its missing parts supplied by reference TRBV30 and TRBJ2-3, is SQTIHQWPATLVQPVGSPLSLECTVEGTSNPNLYWYRQAAGRGLQLLFYSVGIGQISSEVPQNLSASRPQDRQFILSSKKLLLSDSGFYLCAWSVGGVQDTQYFGPGTRLTVL.

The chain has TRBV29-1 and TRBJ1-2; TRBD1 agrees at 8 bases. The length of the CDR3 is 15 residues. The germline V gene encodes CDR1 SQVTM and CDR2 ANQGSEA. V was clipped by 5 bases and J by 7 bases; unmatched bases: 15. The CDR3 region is CSVKTPGQEIGGYTF. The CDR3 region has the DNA TGCAGCGTTAAAACTCCGGGACAGGAAATCGGTGGCTACACCTTC.

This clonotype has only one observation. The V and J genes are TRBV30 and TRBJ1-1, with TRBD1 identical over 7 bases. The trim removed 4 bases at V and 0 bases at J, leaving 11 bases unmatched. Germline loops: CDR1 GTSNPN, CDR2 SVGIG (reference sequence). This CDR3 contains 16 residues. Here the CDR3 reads CAWTPLGQNMNTEAFF. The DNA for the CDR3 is TGTGCCTGGACCCCCTTGGGACAGAACATGAACACTGAAGCTTTCTTT.

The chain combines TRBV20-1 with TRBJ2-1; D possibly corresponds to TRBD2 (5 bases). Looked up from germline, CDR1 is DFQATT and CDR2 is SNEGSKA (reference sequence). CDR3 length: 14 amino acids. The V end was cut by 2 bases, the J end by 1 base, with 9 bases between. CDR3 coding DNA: TGCAGTGCTAGACAGCGGATATCCTACAATGAGCAGTTCTTC. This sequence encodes CSARQRISYNEQFF.

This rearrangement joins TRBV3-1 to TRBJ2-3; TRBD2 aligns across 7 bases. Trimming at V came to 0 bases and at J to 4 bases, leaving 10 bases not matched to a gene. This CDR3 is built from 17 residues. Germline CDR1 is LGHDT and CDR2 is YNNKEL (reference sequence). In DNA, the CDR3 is TGTGCCAGCAGCCAAGATCAACTCGCGGGAGTTGCAGATACGCAGTATTTT. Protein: CASSQDQLAGVADTQYF.